This TCR beta chain was recovered during a study of beta chain features in type 1 diabetes. Study-wide context: All samples yielded 107,917,701 examined sorted cells.

CDR3 size: 13 residues. Trimming removed 4 bases from V and 6 bases from J; junction bases left unmatched: 4. CDR1 and CDR2 from the germline V gene are SGHRS and YFSETQ. Sorting based on CD45RO/CCR7/CD25/CD127/CD95/CD27 separated CD4+ naive, central memory, regulatory and stem cell-like memory cells. Study-wide results and limits: Whether TCRB rearrangement is influenced by HLA type went unresolved here.

A remark on this clone: Its antigen is unidentified.

Expressed TCRB transcripts were sequenced because the entire RNA isolate underwent reverse transcription. The protocol was immunoSEQ multiplex PCR, while the TCRdb copy is restricted to in-frame clones and leaves out a portion. The table lists about 620,000 clones, about a sixth of them singletons. Material: naive CD4+ T cells from blood. This sequence joins TRBV5-1 and TRBJ1-2, with 9 bases identical to TRBD1. The receptor's source is a man aged 18 to 30 in good health. The CDR3 spells CASSDGQGNGYTF. CDR3 DNA: TGCGCCAGCAGCGACGGACAGGGGAATGGCTACACCTTC.